The next 31 T cell receptor beta chains were all read from a single sample in a study of cytomegalovirus exposure and HLA in healthy donors. In the PCR, 60 Vbeta and 13 Jbeta primers were used. Repertoires were generated with immunoSEQ multiplex PCR, while TCRdb's copy carries only in-frame clones and drops some. Among 90,000 to 110,000 clones listed, roughly 69% were seen once. Sequencing was performed on PBMCs. The receptor set was obtained from a woman between 65 and 79 years old in good health and CMV-seropositive.

The gene calls are TRBV9 and TRBJ2-3, with a tentative D call TRBD2 (7 bases). Per the germline V gene, CDR1 is SGDLS and CDR2 is YYNGEE. The CDR3 loop spans 16 amino acids. V shed 4 bases and J shed 3 bases, with 18 bases lying between them. CDR3 loop: CASSLGGGPLTDTQYF. The CDR3 DNA follows: TGTGCCAGCAGCCTAGGGGGGGGGCCCTTAACAGATACGCAGTATTTT.

This clone was counted between two and nine times. This chain connects TRBV6-1 to TRBJ1-2; the D gene is possibly TRBD1 (5 bases). V lost 8 bases, J lost 5 bases, and 15 bases lay in between. The CDR3 totals 13 residues. The V gene's germline CDR1 is MNHNS and CDR2 SASEGT. The CDR3, as DNA: TGTGCCAGCGGGGACTCCTCTGGGTATGGCTACACCTTC. The encoded protein is CASGDSSGYGYTF.

The V call is TRBV6-5, the J call TRBJ1-1; D gene unclear. Trimming removed 5 bases from V and 0 bases from J, with 10 bases in between. CDR1 MNHEY and CDR2 SVGAGI come from the germline V gene. The CDR3 spans 14 residues. The CDR3 DNA sequence: TGTGCCAGCAGTGGCAGACTCATGAACACTGAAGCTTTCTTT. The encoded protein is CASSGRLMNTEAFF.

This clone has a single count. The CDR3, as DNA: TGTGCCAGCAGCTTAGGGACACCCTGGGCTGAAGCTTTCTTT. Protein product: CASSLGTPWAEAFF. The rearrangement uses TRBV7-3 and TRBJ1-1; TRBD1 is a possible D gene (6 bases). CDR1 is SGHTA and CDR2 is FQGTGA in the germline V gene. Trimming took 2 bases from V and 6 from J, leaving 13 bases between them. This CDR3 spans 14 amino acids.

This clone was observed once. The chain combines TRBV18 with TRBJ1-2; D unclear. The CDR3 is made up of 12 amino acids. Trimming stripped 1 base from V and 5 bases from J, with 5 bases between. Germline CDR1 is KGHSH and CDR2 is LQKENI. CDR3 coding DNA: TGTGCCAGCTCACCACGAGGGTATGGCTACACCTTC. It translates to CASSPRGYGYTF.

The chain uses TRBV10-1 and TRBJ2-7, with 8 bases aligning to TRBD1. Trimming removed 6 bases from V and 0 bases from J; junction bases left unmatched: 4. Germline V gene sequence: CDR1 WNHNN, CDR2 SYGVQD (reference sequence). The CDR3 sequence is 14 residues long. The CDR3, as DNA: TGCGCCAGCAGGAGGGACAGGTCCTCCTACGAGCAGTACTTC. Its protein product is CASRRDRSSYEQYF.

The chain joins TRBV6-6 to TRBJ1-2; D gene uncertain. CDR3 length equals 13 residues. The ends were cut back, 2 bases at V and 6 bases at J, with 10 bases in the middle. Germline-derived CDR1 and CDR2 are MNHNY and SVGAGI (reference sequence). CDR3 region: CASSYAGPDGYTF. CDR3 nucleotides: TGTGCCAGCAGTTACGCAGGCCCCGATGGCTACACCTTC.

The V gene is TRBV19, the J gene TRBJ1-1; D gene unclear. The V and J ends lost 4 bases and 6 bases respectively, with 9 bases between them. CDR3 length: 12 residues. Germline-derived CDR1 and CDR2 are LNHDA and SQIVND (reference sequence). The CDR3 nucleotides read TGTGCCAGTAGTACCCTCGGGTCTGAAGCTTTCTTT. Protein product: CASSTLGSEAFF.

This chain joins TRBV5-1 and TRBJ1-1; a weak D match, TRBD1 (5 bases). The V and J ends lost 4 bases and 0 bases respectively, with 13 bases between them. The CDR3 spans 15 residues. In germline, CDR1 is SGHRS, CDR2 YFSETQ. The DNA of the CDR3 is TGCGCCAGCAGCCACGAACAGGTCATGAACACTGAAGCTTTCTTT. It specifies CASSHEQVMNTEAFF.

This clone was seen only a few times. The V call is TRBV11-2, the J call TRBJ2-3; D not certain. CDR1 is SGHAT, CDR2 FQNNGV, per germline. The CDR3 loop spans 13 amino acids. V lost 3 bases and J 2 bases, leaving 6 bases between the germline ends. The CDR3 sequence: CASSFPLTDTQYF. The CDR3 DNA is TGTGCCAGCAGCTTCCCCCTCACAGATACGCAGTATTTT.

V is TRBV10-2 and J is TRBJ2-3; no clear D gene. V lost 6 bases and J 4 bases, leaving 14 bases between the germline ends. Germline CDR1 and CDR2: WSHSY and SAAADI. The CDR3 sequence is 14 residues long. CDR3 residues: CASSDTRQSDTQYF. The CDR3 nucleotides read TGCGCCAGCAGCGACACACGTCAGTCAGATACGCAGTATTTT.

This chain links TRBV6-5 with TRBJ2-5; D possibly corresponds to TRBD2 (6 bases). The CDR3 sequence is 14 residues long. The V end lost 6 bases, the J end lost 1 base, and 12 bases lay between the germline ends. Germline values: CDR1 MNHEY, CDR2 SVGAGI. Here the CDR3 DNA reads TGTGCCAGCAGCCGGTTGGGGGGCCAAGAGACCCAGTACTTC. This gives the protein CASSRLGGQETQYF.

This rearrangement joins TRBV9 to TRBJ1-1; TRBD1 might be the D (5 bases). Trimming left V 3 bases short and J 5 bases short, with 17 bases between. CDR3 length equals 15 residues. Germline V gives CDR1 SGDLS, CDR2 YYNGEE. The chain's CDR3 is CASSGWDGSGTEAFF. In DNA form, the CDR3 reads TGTGCCAGCAGCGGGTGGGACGGGAGTGGGACTGAAGCTTTCTTT.

This clone was recorded a few times. The chain uses TRBV6-6 and TRBJ2-1; D is perhaps TRBD1 (6 bases). The CDR3 sequence is 14 residues long. V was trimmed by 6 bases and J by 4 bases, leaving 13 bases between them. The germline V gene encodes CDR1 MNHNY and CDR2 SVGAGI (reference sequence). CDR3 nucleotide sequence: TGTGCCAGCAGCATGGGACAAGTTTACAATGAGCAGTTCTTC. Translation gives CASSMGQVYNEQFF.

The chain employs TRBV6-5 and TRBJ1-1; no clear D. Germline V gene sequence: CDR1 MNHEY, CDR2 SVGAGI. V lost 5 bases to trimming and J lost 0 bases, with 10 bases between them. This CDR3 region has 14 residues. In DNA form, the CDR3 reads TGTGCCAGCAGTACGGTTACCATGAACACTGAAGCTTTCTTT. Translation: CASSTVTMNTEAFF.

V is TRBV7-9 and J is TRBJ2-6; tentative D call: TRBD2 (6 bases). Germline V gives CDR1 SEHNR, CDR2 FQNEAQ (reference sequence). Deletions cut 5 bases from V and 2 bases from J, with 13 bases between. The CDR3 contains 16 residues. In DNA form, the CDR3 reads TGTGCCAGCAGCAGGGACTTCAGACCTGGGGCCAACGTCCTGACTTTC. Its translation is CASSRDFRPGANVLTF.

The chain recombines TRBV4-1 with TRBJ2-2; D unresolved. From germline, CDR1 is MGHRA and CDR2 YSYEKL. CDR3 size: 16 residues. V lost 2 bases, J lost 5 bases, and 15 bases lay in between. CDR3 in amino acids: CASSQRGVIGTGELFF. The CDR3 bases are TGCGCCAGCAGCCAACGCGGCGTTATCGGGACCGGGGAGCTGTTTTTT.

This clone was picked up one time. The rearrangement uses TRBV18 and TRBJ2-5, with D hard to call. CDR3 length equals 12 residues. Between the trimmed V and J ends, which lost 2 bases and 4 bases, there was a span of 5 bases. Germline CDR1 reads KGHSH; CDR2 reads LQKENI. CDR3: CASSPGPETQYF. For the CDR3, the DNA is TGTGCCAGCTCACCAGGCCCAGAGACCCAGTACTTC.

The CDR3 loop is CASSFGTRGQGTSQYF. The DNA for the CDR3 is TGTGCCAGCAGCTTTGGTACCCGGGGACAGGGAACCTCGCAGTACTTC. This chain connects TRBV7-8 to TRBJ2-7; 9 bases match TRBD1. Trimming took 3 bases from V and 9 from J; bases not matched to a gene: 15. This CDR3 is 16 amino acids long. Germline V lookup: CDR1 SGHVS, CDR2 FQNEAQ.

The V and J genes are TRBV30 and TRBJ2-5; D is unresolved. The CDR3 is made up of 14 amino acids. Germline CDR1 GTSNPN, CDR2 SVGIG (reference sequence). V lost 2 bases and J lost 11, with 21 bases in between. The CDR3 sequence: CAWSQQMTFGSQYF. In nucleotides, the CDR3 is TGTGCCTGGAGTCAACAAATGACTTTCGGATCTCAGTACTTC.

The rearrangement links TRBV5-6 to TRBJ2-7; perhaps TRBD1 as D (5 bases). The CDR3 totals 12 residues. V was pared by 1 base and J by 5 bases, with 7 bases between. The germline V gene has CDR1 SGHDT and CDR2 YYEEEE. This CDR3 reads CASSLSGNEQYF. The CDR3 nucleotides read TGTGCCAGCAGCTTGTCAGGGAACGAGCAGTACTTC.

This rearrangement joins TRBV7-9 to TRBJ1-6, with a possible D match to TRBD1 (5 bases). The CDR3 covers 15 residues. Trimming left V 5 bases short and J 2 bases short, with 10 bases between. In germline, CDR1 is SEHNR, CDR2 FQNEAQ (reference sequence). The CDR3 spells CASSPMDTYNSPLHF. The CDR3 DNA follows: TGTGCCAGCAGCCCGATGGACACCTATAATTCACCCCTCCACTTT.

This chain joins TRBV6-6 and TRBJ1-5; no clear D. The length of the CDR3 is 13 residues. Germline V CDR1 and CDR2: MNHNY, SVGAGI (reference sequence). V was shortened by 7 bases and J by 3 bases, with 10 bases between the two germline ends. The CDR3 spells CASMAGSNQPQHF. The CDR3 DNA follows: TGTGCCAGCATGGCCGGGTCCAATCAGCCCCAGCATTTT.

This clone is a singleton in its sample. This chain uses TRBV30 with TRBJ2-1; TRBD2 might be the D (6 bases). Germline V CDR1 and CDR2: GTSNPN, SVGIG (reference sequence). Trimming removed 4 bases from V and 2 bases from J, with 12 bases in between. There are 14 residues in the CDR3. In nucleotides, the CDR3 is TGTGCCTGGAATTCCGGGACTGCCTACAATGAGCAGTTCTTC. It yields the protein CAWNSGTAYNEQFF.

The chain has TRBV9 and TRBJ1-3; 8 bases line up with TRBD1. There are 16 residues in the CDR3. Germline V gene data show CDR1 as SGDLS and CDR2 as YYNGEE. Unmatched junction bases numbered 5, after V lost 0 bases and J lost 3 bases. This chain's CDR3 is CASSVDRGSVGNTIYF. CDR3 coding DNA: TGTGCCAGCAGCGTAGACAGGGGGAGCGTTGGAAACACCATATATTTT.

The genes are TRBV10-3 and TRBJ2-5; TRBD1 matches 7 bases. This CDR3 contains 14 residues. Per germline, CDR1 ENHRY and CDR2 SYGVKD. Germline trimming cut 5 bases from V and 1 base from J; bases unmatched to any gene: 4. The CDR3 nucleotides read TGTGCCATCAGTCGGGACAGCGCCCAAGAGACCCAGTACTTC. Translated: CAISRDSAQETQYF.

This chain joins TRBV9 and TRBJ2-1, with 9 bases aligning to TRBD1. This CDR3 has 15 residues. After removal of 0 bases from V and 7 bases from J, the junction contained 5 bases not matched to a gene. Germline loops: CDR1 SGDLS, CDR2 YYNGEE. The CDR3: CASSVEGQGTNEQFF. The CDR3 nucleotides are TGTGCCAGCAGCGTAGAGGGACAGGGAACGAATGAGCAGTTCTTC.

In the case of this clone: Other DNA sequences within the sample encode an identical CDR3. V usage is TRBV6-6 and J usage is TRBJ2-7; D may be TRBD1 (6 bases). Germline V lookup: CDR1 MNHNY, CDR2 SVGAGI (reference sequence). Trimming removed 5 bases at V and 0 bases at J, with 11 bases between. The CDR3 covers 14 residues. The CDR3 here is CASSKTGSSYEQYF. In nucleotides, the CDR3 is TGTGCCAGCAGTAAAACAGGGAGCTCCTACGAGCAGTACTTC.

The J gene is TRBJ2-1, the V gene TRBV14; 15 nucleotides agree with TRBD2. The CDR3 length is 17 residues. V dropped 1 base and J dropped 6; count of bases not matched to a gene: 4. CDR1 is SGHDN and CDR2 is FVKESK in the germline V gene. CDR3 sequence (DNA): TGTGCCAGCAGCCAAGCGGGACTAGCGGGGGGCTCCAATGAGCAGTTCTTC. Protein sequence: CASSQAGLAGGSNEQFF.

This clone has more than one count but fewer than ten. The chain is built from TRBV6-5 and TRBJ2-7, with D possibly matching TRBD2 (7 bases). The CDR3 loop spans 16 amino acids. V lost 4 bases and J 4 bases, leaving 20 bases between the germline ends. Germline CDR1 MNHEY, CDR2 SVGAGI. The chain's CDR3 is CASSFGGGHIVYEQYF. Written as DNA, the CDR3 is TGTGCCAGCAGTTTTGGGGGGGGCCACATCGTTTACGAGCAGTACTTC.

This clone was detected a few times. The J gene is TRBJ1-1, the V gene TRBV12-5; no clear D gene. This CDR3 contains 13 residues. CDR1 is LGHNT and CDR2 is FRNRAP in the germline V gene. Deletions cut 5 bases from V and 1 base from J, with 8 bases between. The CDR3 bases are TGTGCTAGTGGTCCTGACTGGAACACTGAAGCTTTCTTT. Encoded protein: CASGPDWNTEAFF.